The following is a T cell receptor beta chain sequence with its context. Its target is unknown. A read error may produce the germline difference seen at one junction end. The length of the CDR3 is 13 residues. Germline CDR1 and CDR2: DFQATT and SNEGSKA (reference sequence). This entry is derived from a study of post-analysis software for immune sequencing data. The overall study: The disease courses spanned relapsing-remitting, secondary progressive and progressive-relapsing forms of multiple sclerosis. Findings and caveats of the study: A few TRBV segments appeared more often in patients than in controls, and TRBV5-6, TRBV5-1 and TRBV20-1 were among these.

Each TCR beta cDNA library carried unique molecular identifiers. TCRdb re-analysed the PCR reads in MiXCR, keeping a single row per CDR3 protein. This sample has around 710,000 distinct CDR3 sequences, with about 43% found just once. Sequences were obtained from blood. The V call is TRBV20-1, the J call TRBJ2-7; perhaps TRBD2 as D (5 bases). This receptor was taken from a girl between 10 and 17 years old with multiple sclerosis. CDR3 in amino acids: CSTRRVSSYEQYF. CDR3 nucleotides: TGCAGTACTAGAAGGGTGAGCTCCTACGAGCAGTACTTC.